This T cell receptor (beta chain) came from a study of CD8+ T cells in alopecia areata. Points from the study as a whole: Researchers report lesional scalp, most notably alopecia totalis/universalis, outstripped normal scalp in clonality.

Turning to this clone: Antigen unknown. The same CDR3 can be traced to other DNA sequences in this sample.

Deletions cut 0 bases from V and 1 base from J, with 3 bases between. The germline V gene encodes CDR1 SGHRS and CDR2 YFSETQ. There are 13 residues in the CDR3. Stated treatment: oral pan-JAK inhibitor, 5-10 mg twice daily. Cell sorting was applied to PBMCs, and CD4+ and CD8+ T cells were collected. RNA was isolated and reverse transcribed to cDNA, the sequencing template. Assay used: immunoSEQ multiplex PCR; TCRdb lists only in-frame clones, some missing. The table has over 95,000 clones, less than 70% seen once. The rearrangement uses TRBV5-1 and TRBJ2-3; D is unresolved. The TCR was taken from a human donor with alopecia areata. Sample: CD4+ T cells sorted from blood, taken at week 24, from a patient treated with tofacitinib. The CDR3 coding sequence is TGCGCCAGCAGCTTGGCGGGCACAGATACGCAGTATTTT. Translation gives CASSLAGTDTQYF.